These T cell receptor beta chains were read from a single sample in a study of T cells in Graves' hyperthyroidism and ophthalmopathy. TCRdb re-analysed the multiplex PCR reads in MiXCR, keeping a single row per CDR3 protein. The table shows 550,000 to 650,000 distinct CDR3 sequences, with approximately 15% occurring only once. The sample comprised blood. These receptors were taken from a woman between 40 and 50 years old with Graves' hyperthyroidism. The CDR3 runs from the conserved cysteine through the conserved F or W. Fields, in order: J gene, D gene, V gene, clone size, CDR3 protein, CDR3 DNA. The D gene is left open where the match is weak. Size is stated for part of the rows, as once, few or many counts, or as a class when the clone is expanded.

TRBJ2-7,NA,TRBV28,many,CASKKGSPYNYEQYF,TGTGCCAGCAAGAAGGGGAGCCCATACAACTACGAGCAGTACTTC
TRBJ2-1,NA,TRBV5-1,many,CASSTSGVRANEQFF,TGCGCCAGCAGCACGTCGGGAGTGCGGGCGAATGAGCAGTTCTTC
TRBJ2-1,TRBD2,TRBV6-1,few,CASSYLSGRVGEQFF,TGTGCCAGCAGTTACCTTAGCGGGAGGGTCGGTGAGCAGTTCTTC
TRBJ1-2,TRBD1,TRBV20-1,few,CSACRTGSLTWRQSGYTF,TGCAGTGCTTGTCGGACAGGATCATTAACCTGGCGGCAGAGTGGCTACACCTTC
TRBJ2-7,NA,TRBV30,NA,CAWSGVRSSYEQYF,TGTGCCTGGAGTGGAGTGAGAAGCTCCTACGAGCAGTACTTC
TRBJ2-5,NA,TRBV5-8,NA,CASSQLQAFQETQYF,TGTGCCAGCAGCCAACTACAGGCTTTCCAAGAGACCCAGTACTTC
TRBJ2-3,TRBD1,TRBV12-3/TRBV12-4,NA,CASSSSGQGLFITQYF,TGTGCCAGCAGTTCGTCGGGACAGGGTTTGTTCATTACGCAGTATTTT
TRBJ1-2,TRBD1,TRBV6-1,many,CASGRQGVYGYTF,TGTGCCAGCGGCCGACAGGGAGTCTATGGCTACACCTTC
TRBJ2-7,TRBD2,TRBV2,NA,CASSSRGSRAYEQYF,TGTGCCAGCAGTTCCCGCGGGAGTAGGGCCTACGAGCAGTACTTC
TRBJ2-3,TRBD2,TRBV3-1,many,CASSQLGLAATTDTQYF,TGTGCCAGCAGCCAACTAGGCCTAGCGGCCACCACAGATACGCAGTATTTT
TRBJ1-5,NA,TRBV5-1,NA,CAAGAGSEPQHF,TGCGCAGCTGGGGCGGGGAGTGAGCCCCAGCATTTT
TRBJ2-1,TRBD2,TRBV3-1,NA,CASSPGDGLAGEREQFF,TGTGCCAGCAGCCCAGGTGACGGACTAGCGGGAGAACGAGAGCAGTTCTTC
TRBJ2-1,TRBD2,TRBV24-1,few,CATRTSGRAHEQFF,TGTGCCACCAGGACTAGCGGGAGGGCCCATGAGCAGTTCTTC
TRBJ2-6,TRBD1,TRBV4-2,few,CASSQSQGTGANVLTF,TGTGCCAGCAGCCAATCACAGGGGACTGGGGCCAACGTCCTGACTTTC
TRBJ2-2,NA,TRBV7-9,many,CASLRPGAANTGELFF,TGTGCCAGCCTAAGGCCGGGAGCGGCGAACACCGGGGAGCTGTTTTTT
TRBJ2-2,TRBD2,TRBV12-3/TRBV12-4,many,CASRGLAGVATGELFF,TGTGCCAGCAGAGGACTAGCGGGAGTTGCCACCGGGGAGCTGTTTTTT
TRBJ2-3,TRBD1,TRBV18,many,CASSPQGADTQYF,TGTGCCAGCTCACCCCAGGGGGCCGATACGCAGTATTTT